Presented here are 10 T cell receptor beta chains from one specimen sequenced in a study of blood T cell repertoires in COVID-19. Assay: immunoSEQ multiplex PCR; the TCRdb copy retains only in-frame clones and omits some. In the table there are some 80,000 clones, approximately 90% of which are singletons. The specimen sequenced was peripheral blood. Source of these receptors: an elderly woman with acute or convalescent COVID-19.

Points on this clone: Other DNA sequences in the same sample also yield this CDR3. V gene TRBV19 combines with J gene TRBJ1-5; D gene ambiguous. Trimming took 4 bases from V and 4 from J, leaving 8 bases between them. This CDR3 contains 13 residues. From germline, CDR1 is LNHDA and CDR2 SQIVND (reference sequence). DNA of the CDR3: TGTGCCAGTAGTAGGCAGGTGAATCAGCCCCAGCATTTT. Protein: CASSRQVNQPQHF. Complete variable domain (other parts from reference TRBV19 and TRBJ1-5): DGGITQSPKYLFRKEGQNVTLSCEQNLNHDAMYWYRQDPGQGLRLIYYSQIVNDFQKGDIAEGYSVSREKKESFPLTVTSAQKNPTAFYLCASSRQVNQPQHFGDGTRLSIL.

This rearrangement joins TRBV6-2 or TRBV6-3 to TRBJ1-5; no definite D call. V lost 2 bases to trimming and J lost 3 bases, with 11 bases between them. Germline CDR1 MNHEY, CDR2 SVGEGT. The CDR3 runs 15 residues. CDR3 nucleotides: TGTGCCAGCAGTTACGTGGGCTACAACAATCAGCCCCAGCATTTT. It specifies CASSYVGYNNQPQHF.

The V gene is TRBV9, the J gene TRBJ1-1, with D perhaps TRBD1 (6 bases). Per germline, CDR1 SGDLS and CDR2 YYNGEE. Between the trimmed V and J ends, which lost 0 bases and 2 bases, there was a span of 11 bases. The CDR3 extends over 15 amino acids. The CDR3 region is CASSVGRGTNTEAFF. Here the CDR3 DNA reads TGTGCCAGCAGCGTAGGTAGGGGGACCAACACTGAAGCTTTCTTT. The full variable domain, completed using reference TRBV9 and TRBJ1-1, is DSGVTQTPKHLITATGQRVTLRCSPRSGDLSVYWYQQSLDQGLQFLIQYYNGEERAKGNILERFSAQQFPDLHSELNLSSLELGDSALYFCASSVGRGTNTEAFFGQGTRLTVV.

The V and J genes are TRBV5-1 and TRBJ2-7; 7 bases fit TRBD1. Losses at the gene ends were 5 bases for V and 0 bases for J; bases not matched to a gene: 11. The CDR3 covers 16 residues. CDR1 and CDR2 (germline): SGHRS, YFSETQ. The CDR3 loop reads CASRLRTGDSSYEQYF. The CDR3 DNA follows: TGCGCCAGCAGGCTGCGGACAGGCGACAGCTCCTACGAGCAGTACTTC.

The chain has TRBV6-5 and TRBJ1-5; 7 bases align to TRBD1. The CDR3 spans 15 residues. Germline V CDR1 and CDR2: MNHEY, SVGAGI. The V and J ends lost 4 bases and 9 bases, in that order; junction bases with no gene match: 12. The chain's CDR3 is CASSSAYRGGGPQHF. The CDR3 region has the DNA TGTGCCAGCAGTTCGGCCTACAGGGGCGGTGGGCCCCAGCATTTT.

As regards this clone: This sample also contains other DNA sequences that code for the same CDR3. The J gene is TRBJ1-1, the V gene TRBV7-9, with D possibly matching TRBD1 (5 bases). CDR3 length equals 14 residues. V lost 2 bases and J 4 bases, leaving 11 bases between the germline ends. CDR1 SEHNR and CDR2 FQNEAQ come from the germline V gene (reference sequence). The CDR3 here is CASSLQGAGTEAFF. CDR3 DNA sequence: TGTGCCAGCAGCTTACAGGGAGCGGGCACTGAAGCTTTCTTT.

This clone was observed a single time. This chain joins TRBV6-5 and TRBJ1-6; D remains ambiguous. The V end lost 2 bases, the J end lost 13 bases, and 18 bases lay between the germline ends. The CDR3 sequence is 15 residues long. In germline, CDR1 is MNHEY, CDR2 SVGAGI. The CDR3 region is CASSYGQDLNFPLHF. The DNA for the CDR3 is TGTGCCAGCAGTTACGGGCAGGATCTAAATTTTCCCCTCCACTTT.

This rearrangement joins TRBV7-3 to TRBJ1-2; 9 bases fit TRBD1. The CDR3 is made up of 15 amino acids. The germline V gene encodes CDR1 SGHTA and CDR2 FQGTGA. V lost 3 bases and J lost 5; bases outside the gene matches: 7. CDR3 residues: CASSLGTGGAYGYTF. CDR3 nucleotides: TGTGCCAGCAGCTTGGGAACAGGGGGCGCTTATGGCTACACCTTC.

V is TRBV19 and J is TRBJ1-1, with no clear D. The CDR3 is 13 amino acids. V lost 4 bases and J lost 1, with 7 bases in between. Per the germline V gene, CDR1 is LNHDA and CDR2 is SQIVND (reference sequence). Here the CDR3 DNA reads TGTGCCAGTAGTAGGGAGAGGAACACTGAAGCTTTCTTT. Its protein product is CASSRERNTEAFF.

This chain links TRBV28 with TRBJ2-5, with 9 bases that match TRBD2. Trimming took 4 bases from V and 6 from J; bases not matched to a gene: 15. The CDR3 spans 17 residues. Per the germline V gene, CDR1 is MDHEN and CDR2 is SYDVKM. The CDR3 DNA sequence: TGTGCCAGCAGTTCTCCCTTCTTAGCGGGAGTTGGAAAGACCCAGTACTTC. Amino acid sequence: CASSSPFLAGVGKTQYF.